This paragraph reports one TCR beta chain. Its antigen is unknown. This sample was included in a study of cytomegalovirus exposure and HLA in healthy donors. The donors were in the approximately 120-subject validation cohort, distinct from the roughly 670-subject first cohort. Only in-frame clones appear in the TCRdb table, and some are missing; sequencing was by immunoSEQ multiplex PCR. The sample lists 250,000 to 400,000 clones; approximately 85% were seen once. The germline CDR1 and CDR2 sequences are SGDLS and YYNGEE. The CDR3 extends over 17 amino acids. V gave up 0 bases and J gave up 3 bases; unmatched junction bases: 11. General observations from the study: Some TCR beta chains (roughly 160 of them) were listed as cytomegalovirus-associated.

V is TRBV9 and J is TRBJ2-7, with 8 positions matching TRBD1. This clonotype was sampled from a man aged 25-45 years in good health and CMV-seronegative. The sequencing sample was made of PBMCs. In DNA, the CDR3 is TGTGCCAGCAGCGTAGCGGGGGACCGGGACAGGAGCTACGAGCAGTACTTC. This codes for CASSVAGDRDRSYEQYF.